This TCR beta chain came from a study of T cells after posttransplantation cyclophosphamide. General study results and limits: Tissue-infiltrating T cells from skin or gut overlapped little with blood T cells. Later blood repertoires were often dominated by clones from the donor CD8+ memory compartment.

Using immunoSEQ multiplex PCR, the repertoire was profiled, and TCRdb retains in-frame clones only, with some absent. The profile covers approximately 30,000 clones, with about nine tenths appearing a single time and under 3.5% taken by the ten largest. On this clone itself: Its antigen remains unknown.

CDR1 is SGHTS and CDR2 is YDEGEE in the germline V gene. This CDR3 is built from 13 residues. Trimming took 0 bases from V and 11 from J, leaving 9 bases between them. This receptor was obtained from a man in his fifties or sixties. The chain links TRBV5-8 to TRBJ1-6, with D unclear. The specimen sequenced was PBMCs. Written as DNA, the CDR3 is TGTGCCAGCAGCTTGGAGGAGGTGCCACCCCTCCACTTT. Translating it yields CASSLEEVPPLHF.